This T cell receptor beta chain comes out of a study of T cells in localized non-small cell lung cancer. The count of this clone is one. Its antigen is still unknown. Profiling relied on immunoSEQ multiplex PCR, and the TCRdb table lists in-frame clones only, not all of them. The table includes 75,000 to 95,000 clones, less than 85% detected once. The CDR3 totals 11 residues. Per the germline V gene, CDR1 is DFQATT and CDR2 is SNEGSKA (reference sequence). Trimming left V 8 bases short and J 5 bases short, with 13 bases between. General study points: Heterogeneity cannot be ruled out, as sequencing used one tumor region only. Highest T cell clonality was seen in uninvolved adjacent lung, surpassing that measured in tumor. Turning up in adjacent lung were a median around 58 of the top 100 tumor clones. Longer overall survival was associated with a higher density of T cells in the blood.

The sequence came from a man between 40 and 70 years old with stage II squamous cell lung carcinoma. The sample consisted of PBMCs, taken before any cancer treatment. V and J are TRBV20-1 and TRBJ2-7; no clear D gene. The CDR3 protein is CSPARKHEQYF. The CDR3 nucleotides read TGCAGTCCTGCGCGAAAGCACGAGCAGTACTTC.